This T cell receptor (beta chain) was captured in a study of CD8 T cells in Susac syndrome (dated by TCRdb to about 2019). About the full investigation: Among the sequenced Susac syndrome patients, about six had clinically active disease and fewer than ten were in clinical remission. At blood withdrawal, Susac syndrome patients were therapy-naive, treated with corticosteroids (with IVIg additionally given to some), or treated with IVIg alone. The study used repertoire sequencing to test whether antigen drove CD8+ T cell activation and differentiation in Susac syndrome. The clonality of the CD8+ T cell repertoire was compared across over 10 healthy donors, some 14 Susac syndrome patients and roughly 15 multiple sclerosis patients.

Peripheral blood CD8+ and CD4+ T cells from healthy donors, Susac syndrome patients and multiple sclerosis patients were profiled using high-throughput TCR beta sequencing. The Susac syndrome patients fulfilled recently defined diagnostic criteria for definite or probable disease. Bulk CD8+ and CD4+ T cells were purified by magnetic negative isolation, whereas CD8+ TEMRA cells were enriched by FACS. Blood was drawn into EDTA tubes, processed within 24 hours, and PBMCs were isolated by density gradient centrifugation. PBMCs intended for TCR sequencing were frozen in liquid nitrogen and were later thawed in a 37 degrees C water bath. Purity of sorted or isolated CD4+, CD8+ and CD8+ TEMRA cells was at least 90%. RNA was extracted using the RNeasy kit, and roughly 0.45 to 1 microgram was reverse transcribed with random hexamers. The immunoSEQ multiplex PCR assay, which covers 54 Vbeta and 13 Jbeta segments, was used to amplify TCR beta CDR3 regions. PCR amplification bias was corrected using a synthetic template baseline for primer optimization and computational correction. From the authors' description of their analysis: Reads were annotated to V, D and J genes per IMGT and analyzed with immunoSEQ Analyzer, keeping only productive sequences. To calculate clonality, Shannon entropy was normalized by log2 of the number of productive unique sequences and then subtracted from one. For each patient and control, public and private clones were evaluated among the 100 most prevalent clones. Clones were defined as Susac-specific when absent from the healthy and MS cohorts, from approximately 1,100 published viral clones and from other ImmuneACCESS disease sequences. TCRdb itself trimmed the public reads at Q25 with fastp, ran MiXCR and retained productive beta chains. A single entry per CDR3 protein holds the most common genes and DNA from its merged rows. What appears here as the V and J calls and clone size reflects TCRdb's work, not the paper's. This sample has approximately 74,000 distinct CDR3 sequences in its table, and over 85% of those were observed once. The leading ten clones occupy roughly 1% of the sample.

For this clonotype: No cognate antigen has been identified for it. No much larger clone exists at a distance of one base, and base qualities are not known.

What the work shows at the level of the full study, not this receptor alone: Clonal expansion was observed in Susac syndrome CD8+ repertoires, with the highest expansion in CD8+ TEMRA cells and greater expansion in clinically active than in remitting patients. The study acknowledged that relatively few individuals were included in the TCR sequencing and HLA analysis. About 15 Susac-specific public clones were identified in the total CD8+ repertoire, and about 5 Susac-specific public clones were identified in the CD8+ TEMRA repertoire.

Trimming costs V 10 bases and J 0 bases, and their ends lie 16 bases apart. Inclusive of the bounding cysteine and phenylalanine, the CDR3 is 15 residues long. This entry keeps only the CDR3 DNA: 45 bases, framed from base 1. CDR1 and CDR2 were assigned from the germline V gene (reference sequence) as SEHNR and FQNEAQ. The clonotype originates from a human donor with Susac syndrome. The sequence joins TRBV7-9 to TRBJ2-1; possibly the D gene is TRBD2, per 6 matching bases. Sequenced sample: CD8+ T cells from PBMCs. At the DNA level, the sequence is TGTGCCATCATCCCGGCCGGGGGCTCCTACAATGAGCAGTTCTTC. Its amino acids are CAIIPAGGSYNEQFF.